A single sample gave rise to the 31 T cell receptor beta chains below, sequenced in a study of tumour-infiltrating T cells in Burkitt lymphoma. Assay: immunoSEQ multiplex PCR; the TCRdb copy retains only in-frame clones and omits some. Of about 1,200 clones listed, 10% to 15% are singletons. Sequenced material: tumor tissue. These receptors all come from a human donor with Burkitt lymphoma.

This clone came up once. V and J are TRBV21-1 and TRBJ2-7; the DNA was not used to check the table's D call, TRBD1. TRBV21-1 is deemed a pseudogene. The CDR3 totals 17 residues. The CDR3 loop is CASSNLAPGQEIYEQYF. DNA for the CDR3: TGTGCCAGCAGCAATCTTGCTCCGGGACAGGAGATCTACGAGCAGTACTTC.

This clone is categorized as large (0.1 to 1%). The chain is built from TRBV1 and TRBJ2-3; TRBD2 is the table's D call and was not checked against the DNA. TRBV1 is a pseudogene locus. The CDR3 has 13 amino acids. CDR3 region: CTRSPGRTDTQYF. The CDR3 coding sequence is TGCACCAGATCTCCGGGGAGGACAGATACGCAGTATTTT.

The chain carries TRBV7-3 and TRBJ2-2; no firm D call. The V gene lost 5 bases and the J gene lost 3 bases, with 4 bases spanning the gap. This CDR3 is 12 amino acids long. Germline V gene data show CDR1 as SGHTA and CDR2 as FQGTGA. CDR3 loop: CASSEDTGELFF. In DNA, the CDR3 is TGTGCCAGCAGCGAAGACACCGGGGAGCTGTTTTTT.

This clone was seen a few times. This chain connects TRBV5-1 to TRBJ1-1, with D perhaps matching TRBD1 (5 bases). V was cut by 4 bases and J by 1 base, with 14 bases left in between. The CDR3 extends over 15 amino acids. Germline V gives CDR1 SGHRS, CDR2 YFSETQ. CDR3 bases: TGCGCCAGCAGCCCTGGGGGTTACCCGAACACTGAAGCTTTCTTT. Translated: CASSPGGYPNTEAFF.

A remark on this clone: The junction departs from the called germline gene at one end, perhaps through a read error. This same CDR3 is encoded by further DNA sequences in the sample. The rearrangement uses TRBV4-2 and TRBJ1-1; D unresolved. The CDR3 has 15 amino acids. Germline V gives CDR1 LGHNA, CDR2 YNFKEQ. CDR3 sequence: CASSQEIVLNTEAFF. CDR3 DNA: TGTGCCAGCAGCCAAGAGATTGTGTTGAACACTGAAGCGTTCTTT.

In this sample, this clone turned up a few times. The chain links TRBV27 to TRBJ2-7, with D tentatively TRBD1 (5 bases). CDR1 is MNHEY, CDR2 SMNVEV, per germline (reference sequence). The CDR3 length is 14 residues. The ends were cut back, 6 bases at V and 3 bases at J, with 15 bases in the middle. The DNA for the CDR3 is TGTGCCAGCAGCATCAAAGGGGCCGGCTACGAGCAGTACTTC. As protein: CASSIKGAGYEQYF.

This clone has just a few counts. The gene calls are TRBV18 and TRBJ1-2; 11 bases map to TRBD1. Germline V gene lookup returns CDR1 KGHSH and CDR2 LQKENI. Trimming removed 1 base from V and 7 bases from J; junction bases left unmatched: 2. The CDR3 length is 14 residues. DNA for the CDR3: TGTGCCAGCTCACCACTGGACAGGGGGCCTGGCTACACCTTC. This translates into CASSPLDRGPGYTF.

The gene calls are TRBV7-8 and TRBJ2-7; TRBD2 matches 10 bases. J lost 3 bases, V lost 4 bases, and 6 bases had no gene match. The CDR3 sequence is 15 residues long. CDR1 and CDR2 (germline): SGHVS, FQNEAQ. CDR3 in amino acids: CASSSASGRIYEQYF. CDR3 DNA: TGTGCCAGCAGCTCGGCTAGCGGGAGAATCTACGAGCAGTACTTC.

The chain is built from TRBV15 and TRBJ2-5; 10 nucleotides match TRBD1. J gave up 7 bases and V 1 base, and 6 bases lay outside the gene matches. The CDR3 totals 15 residues. Germline CDR1 reads LNHNV; CDR2 reads YYDKDF (reference sequence). The CDR3 here is CATSRVGTGEGTQYF. DNA for the CDR3: TGTGCCACCAGCAGAGTAGGGACAGGGGAAGGGACCCAGTACTTC.

This clone occurred a few times. The genes are TRBV7-9 and TRBJ1-4; D possibly corresponds to TRBD1 (5 bases). V lost 5 bases to trimming and J lost 2 bases, with 9 bases between them. Per germline, CDR1 SEHNR and CDR2 FQNEAQ (reference sequence). This CDR3 region has 14 residues. The CDR3 protein is CASSLWGTNEKLFF. The CDR3 DNA follows: TGTGCCAGCAGCCTTTGGGGGACTAATGAAAAACTGTTTTTT. The full variable domain, completed using reference TRBV7-9 and TRBJ1-4, is DTGVSQNPRHKITKRGQNVTFRCDPISEHNRLYWYRQTLGQGPEFLTYFQNEAQLEKSRLLSDRFSAERPKGSFSTLEIQRTEQGDSAMYLCASSLWGTNEKLFFGSGTQLSVL.

V is TRBV19 and J is TRBJ1-6; TRBD1 might be the D (5 bases). The ends were cut back, 5 bases at V and 5 bases at J, with 10 bases in the middle. The CDR3 runs 14 residues. Germline V lookup: CDR1 LNHDA, CDR2 SQIVND (reference sequence). CDR3 protein: CASSWGGNNSPLHF. The CDR3 DNA follows: TGTGCCAGTAGTTGGGGCGGTAATAATTCACCCCTCCACTTT. Filled out from reference TRBV19 and TRBJ1-6, the complete variable domain reads DGGITQSPKYLFRKEGQNVTLSCEQNLNHDAMYWYRQDPGQGLRLIYYSQIVNDFQKGDIAEGYSVSREKKESFPLTVTSAQKNPTAFYLCASSWGGNNSPLHFGNGTRLTVT.

The sample holds a few counts of this clone. The V call is TRBV2, the J call TRBJ2-5; 7 nucleotides match TRBD1. Germline CDR1 SNHLY, CDR2 FYNNEI. This CDR3 region has 14 residues. V gave up 5 bases and J gave up 5 bases; unmatched junction bases: 8. The chain's CDR3 is CASSSGQDRETQYF. The CDR3 DNA sequence: TGTGCCAGCAGTTCCGGACAGGACAGGGAGACCCAGTACTTC.

V usage is TRBV7-6 and J usage is TRBJ1-1; D remains ambiguous. This CDR3 is built from 15 residues. The germline gives CDR1 SGHVS, CDR2 FNYEAQ. V was trimmed by 3 bases and J by 4 bases, leaving 15 bases between them. This CDR3 reads CASSLEPQFLTEAFF. In DNA form, the CDR3 reads TGTGCCAGCAGCTTGGAACCACAGTTCCTCACTGAAGCTTTCTTT. The full variable domain, rest sourced from reference TRBV7-6 and TRBJ1-1, is GAGVSQSPRYKVTKRGQDVALRCDPISGHVSLYWYRQALGQGPEFLTYFNYEAQQDKSGLPNDRFSAERPEGSISTLTIQRTEQRDSAMYRCASSLEPQFLTEAFFGQGTRLTVV.

The rearrangement links TRBV7-6 to TRBJ2-4, with D perhaps being TRBD1 or TRBD2 (5 bases each). Trimming pared 1 base from V and 8 bases from J, leaving 6 bases between. Germline V gene sequence: CDR1 SGHVS, CDR2 FNYEAQ. This CDR3 spans 12 amino acids. The CDR3: CASSLGGDIQYF. The CDR3 DNA follows: TGTGCCAGCAGCTTAGGAGGGGACATTCAGTACTTC.

This sequence joins TRBV9 and TRBJ1-1; D gene unclear. Germline V lookup: CDR1 SGDLS, CDR2 YYNGEE. The CDR3 runs to 13 residues. The V and J ends lost 0 bases and 6 bases respectively, with 9 bases between them. Here the CDR3 reads CASSVETRSEAFF. CDR3 nucleotide sequence: TGTGCCAGCAGCGTAGAGACACGTTCTGAAGCTTTCTTT.

This rearrangement joins TRBV12-5 to TRBJ2-7; 7 nucleotides align to TRBD1. The junction had 8 bases not matched to a gene; V was cut back by 2 bases and J by 7 bases. CDR3 length equals 14 residues. Germline assignment: CDR1 LGHNT and CDR2 FRNRAP. The CDR3 region has the DNA TGTGCTAGTGGTTTGCCCCAAGGGGGCGAGGAGCAGTACTTC. Translating gives CASGLPQGGEEQYF.

This clone was found a few times. The V call is TRBV6-4, the J call TRBJ1-1; D is unresolved. Germline CDR1 and CDR2: MRHNA and SNTAGT. The V end was cut by 5 bases, the J end by 0 bases, with 7 bases between. This CDR3 spans 13 amino acids. Here the CDR3 DNA reads TGTGCCAGCAGTACACAGATGAACACTGAAGCTTTCTTT. It translates to CASSTQMNTEAFF.

By share, this clone counts as large (0.1 to 1%). The chain recombines TRBV27 with TRBJ1-1; unclear D gene. The CDR3 has 13 amino acids. Germline V CDR1 and CDR2: MNHEY, SMNVEV (reference sequence). V dropped 5 bases and J dropped 1 base, with 8 bases sitting between them. CDR3 amino acids: CASSEVPNTEAFF. In DNA, the CDR3 is TGTGCCAGCAGTGAGGTCCCGAACACTGAAGCTTTCTTT.

The chain uses TRBV10-1 and TRBJ1-5, with D unclear. The CDR3 length is 13 residues. The germline gives CDR1 WNHNN, CDR2 SYGVQD (reference sequence). Trimming shortened V by 2 bases and J by 5 bases, and 7 bases separated the two germline ends. CDR3 sequence (DNA): TGCGCCAGCAGTGAGAATGTGGATCAGCCCCAGCATTTT. Translating gives CASSENVDQPQHF.

The J gene is TRBJ2-5, the V gene TRBV9, with 7 bases identical to TRBD2. The CDR3 consists of 15 residues. Trimming removed 0 bases from V and 3 bases from J; junction bases left unmatched: 5. The germline V gene has CDR1 SGDLS and CDR2 YYNGEE. The CDR3, as DNA: TGTGCCAGCAGCGTAGCCGGGAGGATCGAAGAGACCCAGTACTTC. Protein sequence: CASSVAGRIEETQYF.

The chain employs TRBV11-2 and TRBJ1-4; D is perhaps TRBD1 (6 bases). The germline V and J ends were trimmed by 5 bases and 2 bases, with 12 bases remaining between them. The germline V gene encodes CDR1 SGHAT and CDR2 FQNNGV. CDR3 size: 15 residues. The DNA for the CDR3 is TGTGCCAGCAGCGGGGGCGGGGGGACTAATGAAAAACTGTTTTTT. Translated, it gives CASSGGGGTNEKLFF.

The chain has TRBV18 and TRBJ2-6, with TRBD1 matching over 7 bases. In germline, CDR1 is KGHSH, CDR2 LQKENI. Trimming at V came to 1 base and at J to 4 bases, leaving 1 base not matched to a gene. This CDR3 has 15 amino acids. Here the CDR3 DNA reads TGTGCCAGCTCACCACGGGACAGAGGGGCCAACGTCCTGACTTTC. Protein product: CASSPRDRGANVLTF.

This chain joins TRBV19 and TRBJ1-5; D is unresolved. The CDR3 is made up of 16 amino acids. V was pared by 5 bases and J by 5 bases, with 19 bases between. Germline values: CDR1 LNHDA, CDR2 SQIVND (reference sequence). The CDR3 DNA reads as TGTGCCAGTAGTTTTAAAGGGATAATAGTAGATCAGCCCCAGCATTTT. Translating gives CASSFKGIIVDQPQHF. Full variable domain (remainder filled in from reference TRBV19 and TRBJ1-5): DGGITQSPKYLFRKEGQNVTLSCEQNLNHDAMYWYRQDPGQGLRLIYYSQIVNDFQKGDIAEGYSVSREKKESFPLTVTSAQKNPTAFYLCASSFKGIIVDQPQHFGDGTRLSIL.

The rearrangement links TRBV2 to TRBJ1-6, with D maybe TRBD1 (5 bases). Germline lookup yields CDR1 SNHLY and CDR2 FYNNEI. V was trimmed by 3 bases and J by 7 bases, leaving 10 bases between them. The CDR3 consists of 14 residues. Written as DNA, the CDR3 is TGTGCCAGCAGTGATGGGGCAGTAAATTCACCCCTCCACTTT. Amino acid sequence: CASSDGAVNSPLHF.

This clone has more than one count but fewer than ten. The chain recombines TRBV5-6 with TRBJ2-3; D not certain. Germline CDR1 SGHDT, CDR2 YYEEEE. V lost 2 bases and J lost 6, with 16 bases in between. This CDR3 has 15 residues. As DNA, the CDR3 is TGTGCCAGCAGCTTACTCCCCCTCTCCCCCGATACGCAGTATTTT. This codes for CASSLLPLSPDTQYF.

This clone was seen a few times. The J gene is TRBJ1-1, the V gene TRBV30; 9 nucleotides match TRBD1. The germline gives CDR1 GTSNPN, CDR2 SVGIG (reference sequence). The V segment lost 7 bases and the J segment 7 bases; nucleotides outside the gene matches: 7. There are 12 residues in the CDR3. The CDR3 here is CAFGQGFIEAFF. CDR3 in DNA: TGTGCCTTCGGACAGGGGTTCATTGAAGCTTTCTTT.

A note on this clone: Its ends do not fully match the called genes, so a read error is possible. Other DNA sequences in the sample encode the same CDR3. The chain couples TRBV6-5 to TRBJ1-1, with 10 positions matching TRBD1. CDR3 length: 15 amino acids. CDR1 and CDR2 (germline): MNHEY, SVGAGI. The CDR3 DNA sequence: TGTGCCAGCAGAACCGGGACAGGGGTGCTCACTGAAGCGTTCTTT. As protein: CASRTGTGVLTEAFF.

CDR3 loop: CASSIHTEAFF. CDR3 nucleotides: TGTGCCAGTAGTATACACACTGAAGCTTTCTTT. The chain carries TRBV19 and TRBJ1-1, with D unresolved. Germline loops: CDR1 LNHDA, CDR2 SQIVND (reference sequence). The V end was cut by 2 bases, the J end by 3 bases, with 1 base between. The CDR3 length is 11 residues.

CDR3 residues: CASSRQGFYGYTF. CDR3 coding DNA: TGCGCCAGCAGTCGGCAGGGGTTCTATGGCTACACCTTC. The V gene is TRBV10-2, the J gene TRBJ1-2; tentatively, D is TRBD1 (6 bases). The CDR3 totals 13 residues. V lost 5 bases and J lost 4, with 11 bases in between. Germline V lookup: CDR1 WSHSY, CDR2 SAAADI.

This clone was seen a few times. The gene calls are TRBV29-1 and TRBJ2-1; a weak D match, TRBD2 (6 bases). CDR1 is SQVTM, CDR2 ANQGSEA, per germline. The CDR3 sequence is 14 residues long. Between the trimmed V and J ends, which lost 4 bases and 6 bases, there was a span of 16 bases. CDR3 sequence reads: CSVVPPLAGNEQFF. In nucleotides, the CDR3 is TGCAGCGTTGTGCCTCCACTAGCCGGCAATGAGCAGTTCTTC.

The gene calls are TRBV5-1 and TRBJ2-3; 10 bases line up with TRBD2. The germline V gene encodes CDR1 SGHRS and CDR2 YFSETQ. The CDR3 extends over 17 amino acids. V shed 4 bases and J 3 bases; nucleotides not matched to a gene: 11. The CDR3, as DNA: TGCGCCAGCAGCCTTACCCCTAGCGGGAGTTTTACAGATACGCAGTATTTT. This sequence encodes CASSLTPSGSFTDTQYF.